This T cell receptor (beta chain) was sequenced in a study of blood T cell repertoires in COVID-19. Libraries were prepared by immunoSEQ multiplex PCR; TCRdb keeps only in-frame clonotypes and omits some of them. The data show some 89,000 clones, 85% to 90% seen once. The CDR3 is made up of 15 amino acids. Germline CDR1 and CDR2: SGHTA and FQGNSA. V lost 1 base to trimming and J lost 6 bases; unmatched junction nucleotides: 6. The sequenced sample consisted of peripheral blood. The TCR was taken from a human donor in a cohort sampled during active COVID-19. The V gene is TRBV7-2, the J gene TRBJ2-7; the match to TRBD1 covers 10 bases. The CDR3 DNA reads TGTGCCAGCAGCTTAGAGGGACAGGGGCTCGGCGAGCAGTACTTC. Amino acids: CASSLEGQGLGEQYF.